A single sample is the source of the 5 T cell receptor beta chains below, sequenced in a study of beta chain features in type 1 diabetes. Expressed TCRB transcripts got sequenced, as all isolated RNA was reverse transcribed. Profiled with immunoSEQ multiplex PCR; TCRdb holds only in-frame clones, not every one. The data contain 810,000 or so clones, 15% to 20% of them singletons. The sequencing sample was made of naive CD4+ T cells from blood. The receptors were sampled from a woman younger than 35 in good health.

The chain employs TRBV20-1 and TRBJ2-7, with no clear D. Germline V lookup: CDR1 DFQATT, CDR2 SNEGSKA (reference sequence). The V end was cut by 6 bases, the J end by 2 bases, with 8 bases between. The CDR3 sequence is 11 residues long. The CDR3 DNA reads TGCAGTGCCCCGGATACCTACGAGCAGTACTTC. Encoded protein: CSAPDTYEQYF.

The V and J genes are TRBV6-5 and TRBJ2-2; TRBD1 matches at 10 bases. Trimming took 6 bases from V and 6 from J; bases not matched to a gene: 7. The CDR3 totals 15 residues. Germline V CDR1 and CDR2: MNHEY, SVGAGI. The CDR3 reads CASSLGQGFPGELFF. The DNA of the CDR3 is TGTGCCAGCAGCCTGGGACAGGGGTTTCCCGGGGAGCTGTTTTTT.

This rearrangement joins TRBV7-9 to TRBJ1-1; D remains unclear. This CDR3 is 13 amino acids long. Germline assignment: CDR1 SEHNR and CDR2 FQNEAQ (reference sequence). Trimming took 10 bases from V and 0 from J, leaving 12 bases between them. CDR3 DNA sequence: TGTGCCACCGAGCAGAGGGTGAACACTGAAGCTTTCTTT. Translating gives CATEQRVNTEAFF.

This chain connects TRBV11-2 to TRBJ1-1; 7 bases are a match to TRBD1. Germline CDR1 reads SGHAT; CDR2 reads FQNNGV. The CDR3 spans 14 residues. V was clipped by 5 bases and J by 4 bases; unmatched bases: 7. The CDR3 here is CASSVQGVGTEAFF. The CDR3 nucleotides are TGTGCCAGCAGCGTCCAGGGGGTCGGCACTGAAGCTTTCTTT.

This clone was counted only a few times. J is TRBJ1-5 and V is TRBV29-1; D ambiguous. The V end lost 5 bases, the J end lost 5 bases, and 13 bases lay between the germline ends. Germline values: CDR1 SQVTM, CDR2 ANQGSEA. This CDR3 is 13 amino acids long. For the CDR3, the DNA is TGCAGCGTTTCGGGAGAGGGTCATCAGCCCCAGCATTTT. Translation gives CSVSGEGHQPQHF.